This entry lists 2 T cell receptor beta chains sequenced from one sample in a study of T cell responses to AZD1222 COVID-19 vaccine. The assay was immunoSEQ multiplex PCR, and TCRdb's table has in-frame clones only and misses some. In the table there are tens of thousands of clones, 65% to 90% of which are singletons. The starting material was peripheral blood, obtained on day 0 of AZD1222 vaccination. All receptors derive from an adult in good health.

The chain links TRBV5-5 to TRBJ2-1; perhaps D is TRBD1 or TRBD2 (5 bases each). Germline V CDR1 and CDR2: SGHKS, YYEKEE (reference sequence). CDR3 length equals 10 residues. V dropped 7 bases and J dropped 8 bases, with 7 bases sitting between them. Here the CDR3 DNA reads TGTGCCAGCGGGGGTTATGAGCAGTTCTTC. It translates to CASGGYEQFF.

The rearrangement links TRBV19 to TRBJ1-3; D remains unclear. The CDR3 runs to 17 residues. Germline assignment: CDR1 LNHDA and CDR2 SQIVND (reference sequence). V dropped 4 bases and J dropped 0 bases, with 16 bases sitting between them. CDR3 DNA sequence: TGTGCCAGTAGTAGCCGGCGTGGATCGTACTCTGGAAACACCATATATTTT. It is translated as CASSSRRGSYSGNTIYF.